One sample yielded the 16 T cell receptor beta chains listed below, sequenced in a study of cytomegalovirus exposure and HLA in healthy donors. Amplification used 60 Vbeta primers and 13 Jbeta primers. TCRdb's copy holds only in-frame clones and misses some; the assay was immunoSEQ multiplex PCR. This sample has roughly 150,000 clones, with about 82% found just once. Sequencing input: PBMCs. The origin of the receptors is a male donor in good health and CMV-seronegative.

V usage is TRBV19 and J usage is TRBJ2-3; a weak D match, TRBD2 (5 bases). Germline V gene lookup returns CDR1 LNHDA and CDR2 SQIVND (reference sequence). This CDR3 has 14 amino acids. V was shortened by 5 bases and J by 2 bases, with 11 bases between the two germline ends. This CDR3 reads CASSRIDYTDTQYF. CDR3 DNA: TGTGCCAGTAGTCGTATCGACTACACAGATACGCAGTATTTT.

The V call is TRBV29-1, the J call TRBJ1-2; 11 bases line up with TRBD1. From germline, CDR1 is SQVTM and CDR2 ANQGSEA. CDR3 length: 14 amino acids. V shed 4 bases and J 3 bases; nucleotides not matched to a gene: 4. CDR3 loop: CSVVGTGGDYGYTF. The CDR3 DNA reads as TGCAGCGTTGTAGGGACAGGGGGTGACTATGGCTACACCTTC.

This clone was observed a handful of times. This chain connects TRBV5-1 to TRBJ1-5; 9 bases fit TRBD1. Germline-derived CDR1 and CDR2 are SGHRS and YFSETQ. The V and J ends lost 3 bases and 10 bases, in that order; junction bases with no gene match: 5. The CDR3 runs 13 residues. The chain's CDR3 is CASSWTGDDPQHF. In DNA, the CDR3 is TGCGCCAGCAGCTGGACAGGGGATGATCCCCAGCATTTT.

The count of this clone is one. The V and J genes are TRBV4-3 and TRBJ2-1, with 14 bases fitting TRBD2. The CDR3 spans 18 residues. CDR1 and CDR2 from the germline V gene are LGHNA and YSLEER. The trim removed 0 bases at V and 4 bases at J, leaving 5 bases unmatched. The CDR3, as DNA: TGCGCCAGCAGCCAAGACATCGGGACTAGCGGGAGATACAATGAGCAGTTCTTC. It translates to CASSQDIGTSGRYNEQFF.

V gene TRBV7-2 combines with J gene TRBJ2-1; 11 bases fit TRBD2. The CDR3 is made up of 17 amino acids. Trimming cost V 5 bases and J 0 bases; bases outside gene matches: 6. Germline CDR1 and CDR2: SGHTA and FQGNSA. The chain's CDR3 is CASSRGGTSGSYNEQFF. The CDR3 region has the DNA TGTGCCAGCAGCCGGGGGGGGACTAGCGGCTCCTACAATGAGCAGTTCTTC.

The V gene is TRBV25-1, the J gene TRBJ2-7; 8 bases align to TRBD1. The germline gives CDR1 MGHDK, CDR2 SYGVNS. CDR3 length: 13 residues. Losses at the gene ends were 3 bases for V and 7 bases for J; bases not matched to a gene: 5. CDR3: CASSDDRGKEQYF. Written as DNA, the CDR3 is TGTGCCAGCAGTGATGACAGGGGCAAGGAGCAGTACTTC.

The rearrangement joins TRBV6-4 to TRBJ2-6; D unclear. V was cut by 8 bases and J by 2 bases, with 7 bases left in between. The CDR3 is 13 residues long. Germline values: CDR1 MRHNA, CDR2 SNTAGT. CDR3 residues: CASGQTGANVLTF. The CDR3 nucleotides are TGTGCCAGCGGGCAGACTGGGGCCAACGTCCTGACTTTC.

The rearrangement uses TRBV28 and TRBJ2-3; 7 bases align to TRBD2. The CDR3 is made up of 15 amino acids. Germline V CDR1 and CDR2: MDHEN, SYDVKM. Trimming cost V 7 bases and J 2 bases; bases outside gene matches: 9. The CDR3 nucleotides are TGTGCCAGCAATCTTCGGCGGGGGACCACAGATACGCAGTATTTT. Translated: CASNLRRGTTDTQYF.

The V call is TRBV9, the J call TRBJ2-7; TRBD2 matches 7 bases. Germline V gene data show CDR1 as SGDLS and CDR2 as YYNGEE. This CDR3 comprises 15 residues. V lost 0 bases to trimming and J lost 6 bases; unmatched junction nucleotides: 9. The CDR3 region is CASSVASGGVFEQYF. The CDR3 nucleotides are TGTGCCAGCAGCGTAGCTTCGGGAGGAGTGTTCGAGCAGTACTTC.

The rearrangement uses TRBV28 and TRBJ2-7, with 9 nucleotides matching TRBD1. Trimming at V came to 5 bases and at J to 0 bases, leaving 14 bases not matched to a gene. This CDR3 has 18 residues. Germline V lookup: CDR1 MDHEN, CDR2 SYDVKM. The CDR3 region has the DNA TGTGCCAGCAGTGATCCCGGGACAGGGACCTTTAACTCCTACGAGCAGTACTTC. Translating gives CASSDPGTGTFNSYEQYF.

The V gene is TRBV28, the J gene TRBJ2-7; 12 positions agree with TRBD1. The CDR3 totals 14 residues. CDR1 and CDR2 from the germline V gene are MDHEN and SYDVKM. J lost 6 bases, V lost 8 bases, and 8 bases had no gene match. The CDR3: CASHSGTGGGEQYF. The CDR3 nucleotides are TGTGCCAGCCACAGCGGGACAGGGGGCGGCGAGCAGTACTTC.

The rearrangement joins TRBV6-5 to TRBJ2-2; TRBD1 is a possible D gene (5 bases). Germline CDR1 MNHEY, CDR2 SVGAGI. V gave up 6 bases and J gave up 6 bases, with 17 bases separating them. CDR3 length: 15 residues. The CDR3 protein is CASRDRTGRAGELFF. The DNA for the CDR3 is TGTGCCAGCAGGGATCGTACAGGTCGAGCCGGGGAGCTGTTTTTT.

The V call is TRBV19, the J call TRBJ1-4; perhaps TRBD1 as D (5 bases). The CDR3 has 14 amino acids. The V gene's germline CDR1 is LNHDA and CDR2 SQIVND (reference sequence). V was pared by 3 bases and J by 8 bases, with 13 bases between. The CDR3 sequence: CASSMGREDEKLFF. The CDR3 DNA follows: TGTGCCAGTAGTATGGGCAGGGAAGACGAAAAACTGTTTTTT.

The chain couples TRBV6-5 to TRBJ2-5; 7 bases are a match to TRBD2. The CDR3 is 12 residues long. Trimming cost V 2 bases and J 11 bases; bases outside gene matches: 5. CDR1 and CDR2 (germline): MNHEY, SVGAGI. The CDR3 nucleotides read TGTGCCAGCAGTTACGGCGGGGGAGAGCAGTACTTC. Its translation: CASSYGGGEQYF.

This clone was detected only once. The CDR3 protein is CASSEPEQGAGYGYTF. CDR3 bases: TGCGCCAGCAGTGAGCCCGAACAGGGGGCCGGCTATGGCTACACCTTC. V gene TRBV10-1 combines with J gene TRBJ1-2; TRBD1 aligns across 9 bases. V was clipped by 2 bases and J by 4 bases; unmatched bases: 8. The CDR3 covers 16 residues. CDR1 is WNHNN, CDR2 SYGVQD, per germline (reference sequence).

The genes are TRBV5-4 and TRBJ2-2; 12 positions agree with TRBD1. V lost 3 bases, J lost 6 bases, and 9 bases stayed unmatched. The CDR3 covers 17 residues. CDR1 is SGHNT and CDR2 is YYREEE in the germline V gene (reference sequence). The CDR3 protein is CASSWVTGTGGPGELFF. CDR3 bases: TGTGCCAGCAGCTGGGTAACCGGGACAGGGGGCCCCGGGGAGCTGTTTTTT. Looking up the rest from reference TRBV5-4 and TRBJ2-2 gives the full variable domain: ETGVTQSPTHLIKTRGQQVTLRCSSQSGHNTVSWYQQALGQGPQFIFQYYREEENGRGNFPPRFSGLQFPNYSSELNVNALELDDSALYLCASSWVTGTGGPGELFFGEGSRLTVL.